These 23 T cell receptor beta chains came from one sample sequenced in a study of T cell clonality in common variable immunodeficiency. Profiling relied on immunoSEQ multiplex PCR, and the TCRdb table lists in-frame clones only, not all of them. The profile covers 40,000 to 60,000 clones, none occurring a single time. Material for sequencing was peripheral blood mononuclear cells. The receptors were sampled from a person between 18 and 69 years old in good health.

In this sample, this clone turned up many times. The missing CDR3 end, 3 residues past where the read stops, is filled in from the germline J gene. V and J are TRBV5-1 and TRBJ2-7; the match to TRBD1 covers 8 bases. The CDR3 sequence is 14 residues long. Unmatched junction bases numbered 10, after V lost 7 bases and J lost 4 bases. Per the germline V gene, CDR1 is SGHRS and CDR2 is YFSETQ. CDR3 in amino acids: CASCLGQGSYEQYF. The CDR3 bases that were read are TGCGCCAGCTGTCTTGGACAGGGTTCGTACGAG.

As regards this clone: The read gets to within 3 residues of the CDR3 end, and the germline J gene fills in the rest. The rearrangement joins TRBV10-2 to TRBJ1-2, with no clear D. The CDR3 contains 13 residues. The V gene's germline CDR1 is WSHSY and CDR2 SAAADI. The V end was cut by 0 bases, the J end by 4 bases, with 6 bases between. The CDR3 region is CASSESGFYGYTF. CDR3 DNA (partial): TGCGCCAGCAGTGAGTCAGGTTTCTATGGC.

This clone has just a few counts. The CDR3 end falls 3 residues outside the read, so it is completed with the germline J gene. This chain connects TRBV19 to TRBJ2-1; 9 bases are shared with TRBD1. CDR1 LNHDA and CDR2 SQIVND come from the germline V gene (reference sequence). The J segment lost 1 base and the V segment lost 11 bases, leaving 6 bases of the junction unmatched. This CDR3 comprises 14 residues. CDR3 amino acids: CACKQGASYNEQFF. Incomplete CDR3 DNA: TGTGCCTGCAAACAGGGGGCGTCCTACAATGAG.

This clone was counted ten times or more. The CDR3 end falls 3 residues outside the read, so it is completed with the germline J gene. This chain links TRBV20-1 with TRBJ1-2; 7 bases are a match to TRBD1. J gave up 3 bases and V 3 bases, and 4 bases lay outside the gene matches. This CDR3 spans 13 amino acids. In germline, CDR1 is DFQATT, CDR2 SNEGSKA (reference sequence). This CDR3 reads CSARTGRDYGYTF. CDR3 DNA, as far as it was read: TGCAGTGCTAGGACAGGGAGGGACTATGGC.

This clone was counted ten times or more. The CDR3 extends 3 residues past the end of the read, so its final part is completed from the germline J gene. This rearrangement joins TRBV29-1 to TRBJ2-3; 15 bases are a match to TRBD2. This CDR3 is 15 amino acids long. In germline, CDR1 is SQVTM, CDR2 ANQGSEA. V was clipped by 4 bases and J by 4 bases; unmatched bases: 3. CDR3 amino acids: CSVGTSGGAADTQYF. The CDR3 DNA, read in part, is TGCAGCGTTGGGACTAGCGGGGGGGCCGCAGATACG.

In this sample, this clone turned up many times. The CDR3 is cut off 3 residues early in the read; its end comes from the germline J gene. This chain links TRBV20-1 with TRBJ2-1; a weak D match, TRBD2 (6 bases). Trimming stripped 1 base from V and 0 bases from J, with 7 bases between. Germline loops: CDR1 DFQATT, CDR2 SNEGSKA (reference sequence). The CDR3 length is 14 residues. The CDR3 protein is CSARVGGSYNEQFF. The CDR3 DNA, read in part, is TGCAGTGCTAGAGTGGGGGGCTCCTACAATGAG.

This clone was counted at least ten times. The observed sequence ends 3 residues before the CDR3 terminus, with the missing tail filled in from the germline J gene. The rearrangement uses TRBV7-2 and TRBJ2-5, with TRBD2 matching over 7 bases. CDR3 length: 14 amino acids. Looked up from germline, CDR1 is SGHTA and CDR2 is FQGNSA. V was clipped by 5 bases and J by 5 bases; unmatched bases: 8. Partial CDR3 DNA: TGTGCCAGCAGCCCCCTGACTAGCTCGGAGACC. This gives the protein CASSPLTSSET. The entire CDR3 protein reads CASSPLTSSETQYF.

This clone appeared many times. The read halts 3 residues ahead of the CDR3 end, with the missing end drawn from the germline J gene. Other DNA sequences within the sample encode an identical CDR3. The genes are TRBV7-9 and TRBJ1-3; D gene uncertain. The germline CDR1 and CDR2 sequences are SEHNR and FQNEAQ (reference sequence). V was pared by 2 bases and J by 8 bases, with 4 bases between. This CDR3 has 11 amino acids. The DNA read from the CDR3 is TGTGCCAGCAGCTTACTCGACACC. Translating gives CASSLLDT. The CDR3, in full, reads CASSLLDTIYF.

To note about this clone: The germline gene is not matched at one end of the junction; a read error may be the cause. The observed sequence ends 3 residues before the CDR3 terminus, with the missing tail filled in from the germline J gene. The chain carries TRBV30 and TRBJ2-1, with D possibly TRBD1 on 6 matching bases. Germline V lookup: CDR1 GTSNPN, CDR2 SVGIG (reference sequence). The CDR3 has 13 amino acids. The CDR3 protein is CTWTVSSYNEQFF. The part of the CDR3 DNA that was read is TGTACCTGGACAGTCAGCTCCTACAATGAG.

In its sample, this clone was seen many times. The covered CDR3 bases are TGTGCCAGCAGTTACTCACCGGGGGGGCTCACAGATACG. Its translation is CASSYSPGGLTDT. The full CDR3 protein reads CASSYSPGGLTDTQYF. V and J are TRBV6-2 or TRBV6-3 and TRBJ2-3, with 8 bases that match TRBD2. The read gets to within 3 residues of the CDR3 end, and the germline J gene fills in the rest. CDR3 length: 16 amino acids. J was trimmed by 2 bases and V by 0 bases; bases with no gene match: 4. CDR1 is MNHEY and CDR2 is SVGEGT in the germline V gene.

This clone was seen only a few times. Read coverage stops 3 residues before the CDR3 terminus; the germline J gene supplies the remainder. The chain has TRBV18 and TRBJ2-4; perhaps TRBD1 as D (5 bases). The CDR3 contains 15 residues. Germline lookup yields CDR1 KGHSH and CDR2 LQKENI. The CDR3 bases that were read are TGTGCCAGCTCACCCACCCCAAGGGGCAACTATGGT. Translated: CASSPTPRGNYG. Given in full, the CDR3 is CASSPTPRGNYGQYF.

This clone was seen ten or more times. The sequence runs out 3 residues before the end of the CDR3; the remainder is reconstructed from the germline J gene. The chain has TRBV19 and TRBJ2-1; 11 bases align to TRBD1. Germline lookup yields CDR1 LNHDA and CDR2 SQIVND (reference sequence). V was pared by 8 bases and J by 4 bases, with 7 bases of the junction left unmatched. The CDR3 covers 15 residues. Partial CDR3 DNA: TGTGCCAGTGTCGGGACAGGGGGTTTTTACAATGAG. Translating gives CASVGTGGFYNE. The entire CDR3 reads CASVGTGGFYNEQFF.

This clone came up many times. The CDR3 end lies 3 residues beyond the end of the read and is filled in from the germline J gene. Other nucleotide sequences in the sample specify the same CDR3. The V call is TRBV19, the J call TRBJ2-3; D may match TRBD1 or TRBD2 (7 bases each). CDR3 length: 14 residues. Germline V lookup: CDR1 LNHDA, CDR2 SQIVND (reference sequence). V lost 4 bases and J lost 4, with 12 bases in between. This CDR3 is CASSTGGRADTQYF. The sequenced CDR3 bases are TGTGCCAGTAGTACAGGGGGGAGGGCAGATACG.

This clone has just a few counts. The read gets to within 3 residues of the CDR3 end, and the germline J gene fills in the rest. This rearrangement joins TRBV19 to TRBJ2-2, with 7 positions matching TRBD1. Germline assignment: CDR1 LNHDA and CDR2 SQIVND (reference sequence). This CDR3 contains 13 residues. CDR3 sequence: CASNRQGPEKLFF. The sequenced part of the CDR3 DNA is TGTGCCAGTAACCGACAGGGCCCAGAAAAG.

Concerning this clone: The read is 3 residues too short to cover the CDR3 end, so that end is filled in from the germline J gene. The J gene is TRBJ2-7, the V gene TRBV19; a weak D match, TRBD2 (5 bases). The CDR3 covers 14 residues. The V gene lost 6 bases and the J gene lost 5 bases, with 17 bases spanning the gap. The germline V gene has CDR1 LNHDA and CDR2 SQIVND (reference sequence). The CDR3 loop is CASSRRQRTHEQYF. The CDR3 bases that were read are TGTGCCAGTAGCCGTCGACAACGGACTCACGAG.

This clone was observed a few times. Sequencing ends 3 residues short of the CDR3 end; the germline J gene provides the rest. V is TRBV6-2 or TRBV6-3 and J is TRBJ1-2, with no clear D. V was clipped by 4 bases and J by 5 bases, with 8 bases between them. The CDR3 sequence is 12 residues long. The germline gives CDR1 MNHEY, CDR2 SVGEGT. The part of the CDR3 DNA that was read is TGTGCCAGCAGTTTGTGGCCGTATGGC. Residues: CASSLWPYG. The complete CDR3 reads CASSLWPYGYTF.

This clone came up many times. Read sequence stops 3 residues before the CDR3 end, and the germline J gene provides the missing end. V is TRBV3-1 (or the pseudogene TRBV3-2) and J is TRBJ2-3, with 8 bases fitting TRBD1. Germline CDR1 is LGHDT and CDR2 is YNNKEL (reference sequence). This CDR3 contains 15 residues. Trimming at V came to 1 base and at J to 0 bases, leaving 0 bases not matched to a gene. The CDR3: CASSQGDRSTDTQYF. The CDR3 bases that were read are TGTGCCAGCAGCCAAGGGGACAGGAGCACAGATACG.

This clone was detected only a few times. The CDR3 DNA, read in part, is TGTGCCAGCAGCCTATCGCTTGGGGGGGGCTCAAGTGAA. Translating gives CASSLSLGGGSSE. The full-length CDR3 reads as CASSLSLGGGSSEAFF. This sequence joins TRBV13 and TRBJ1-1, with D maybe TRBD1 (6 bases). The read halts 3 residues ahead of the CDR3 end, with the missing end drawn from the germline J gene. In germline, CDR1 is PRHDT, CDR2 FYEKMQ (reference sequence). V was clipped by 5 bases and J by 7 bases, with 23 bases between them. The CDR3 has 16 residues.

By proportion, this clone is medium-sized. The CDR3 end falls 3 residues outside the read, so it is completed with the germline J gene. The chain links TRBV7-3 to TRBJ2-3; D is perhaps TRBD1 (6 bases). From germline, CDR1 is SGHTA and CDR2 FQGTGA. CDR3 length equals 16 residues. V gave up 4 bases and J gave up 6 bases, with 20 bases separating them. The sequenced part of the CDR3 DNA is TGTGCCAGCAGCTCCTACGATACAGGGATGATGGATACG. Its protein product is CASSSYDTGMMDT. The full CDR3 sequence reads CASSSYDTGMMDTQYF.

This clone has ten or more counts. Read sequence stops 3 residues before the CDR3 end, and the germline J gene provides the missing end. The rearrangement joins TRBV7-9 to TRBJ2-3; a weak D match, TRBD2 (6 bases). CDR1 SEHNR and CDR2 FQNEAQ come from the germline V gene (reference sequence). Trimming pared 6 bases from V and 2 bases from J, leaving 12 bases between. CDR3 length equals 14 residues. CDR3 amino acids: CASRPGGVTDTQYF. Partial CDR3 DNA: TGTGCCAGCAGACCCGGAGGGGTCACAGATACG.

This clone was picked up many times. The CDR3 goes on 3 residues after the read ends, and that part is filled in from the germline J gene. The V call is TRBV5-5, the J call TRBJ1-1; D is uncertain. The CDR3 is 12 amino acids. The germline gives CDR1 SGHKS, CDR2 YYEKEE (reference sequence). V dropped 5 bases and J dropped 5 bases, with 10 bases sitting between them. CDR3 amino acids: CASRPLGTEAFF. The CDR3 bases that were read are TGTGCCAGCAGACCGCTAGGTACTGAA.

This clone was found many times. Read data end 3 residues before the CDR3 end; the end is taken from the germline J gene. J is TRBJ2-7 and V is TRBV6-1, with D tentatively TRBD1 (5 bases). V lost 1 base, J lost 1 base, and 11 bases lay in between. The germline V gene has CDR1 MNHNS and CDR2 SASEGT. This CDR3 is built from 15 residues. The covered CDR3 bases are TGTGCCAGCAGTGAAGTGGCTGCAGGGTCCTACGAG. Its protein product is CASSEVAAGSYE. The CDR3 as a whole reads CASSEVAAGSYEQYF.

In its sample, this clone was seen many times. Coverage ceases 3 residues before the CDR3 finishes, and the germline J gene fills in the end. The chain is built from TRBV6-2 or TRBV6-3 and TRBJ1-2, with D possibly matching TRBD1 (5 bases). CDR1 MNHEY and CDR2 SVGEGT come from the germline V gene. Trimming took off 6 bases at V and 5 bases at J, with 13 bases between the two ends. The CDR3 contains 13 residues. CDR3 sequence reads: CASSPSGEYGYTF. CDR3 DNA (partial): TGTGCCAGCAGCCCATCGGGGGAGTATGGC.